Following are 5 T cell receptor beta chains from one sample sequenced in a study of CD8 T cells in Susac syndrome. Reverse transcription of roughly 0.5 to 1 ug RNA was performed with random hexamers. One entry per CDR3 protein results from TCRdb running MiXCR on the immunoSEQ multiplex PCR reads. The table lists some 96,000 distinct CDR3 sequences, 95% of them singletons, with 0.3% in the top ten. Material for sequencing was CD8+ T cells from PBMCs. These receptors all stem from a human donor with Susac syndrome.

This CDR3 reads CASSYYIRDSPLHF. Here the CDR3 DNA reads TGTGCCAGCAGTTACTATATCAGGGATTCACCCCTCCACTTT. The chain combines TRBV6-5 with TRBJ1-6, with D possibly TRBD1 on 5 matching bases. This CDR3 has 14 residues. Looked up from germline, CDR1 is MNHEY and CDR2 is SVGAGI. Trimming took off 1 base at V and 8 bases at J, with 9 bases between the two ends.

The chain is built from TRBV5-4 and TRBJ2-1; the D call may be TRBD1 or TRBD2 (5 bases each). Germline V gives CDR1 SGHNT, CDR2 YYREEE (reference sequence). CDR3 length: 13 residues. Trimming left V 4 bases short and J 10 bases short, with 15 bases between. The CDR3 protein is CASSPGTALEQFF. The CDR3, as DNA: TGTGCCAGCAGCCCTGGGACCGCTTTAGAGCAGTTCTTC.

This chain connects TRBV2 to TRBJ2-7, with a weak D call TRBD1 (5 bases). The CDR3 is 14 amino acids. Trimming took 3 bases from V and 4 from J, leaving 13 bases between them. Germline V gene data show CDR1 as SNHLY and CDR2 as FYNNEI. CDR3 nucleotides: TGTGCCAGCAGTGAGAGCGACAGAGCTTACGAGCAGTACTTC. This gives the protein CASSESDRAYEQYF. The full variable domain, rest sourced from reference TRBV2 and TRBJ2-7, is EPEVTQTPSHQVTQMGQEVILRCVPISNHLYFYWYRQILGQKVEFLVSFYNNEISEKSEIFDDQFSVERPDGSNFTLKIRSTKLEDSAMYFCASSESDRAYEQYFGPGTRLTVT.

The rearrangement links TRBV9 to TRBJ2-7, with TRBD2 matching over 8 bases. Unmatched junction bases numbered 3, after V lost 4 bases and J lost 0 bases. The CDR3 runs to 14 residues. Germline CDR1 is SGDLS and CDR2 is YYNGEE. This CDR3 reads CASSRSGASYEQYF. For the CDR3, the DNA is TGTGCCAGCAGCCGTAGCGGGGCCTCCTACGAGCAGTACTTC.

The chain carries TRBV20-1 and TRBJ1-3; D call uncertain. The V and J ends lost 1 base and 3 bases respectively, with 16 bases between them. Germline V lookup: CDR1 DFQATT, CDR2 SNEGSKA (reference sequence). CDR3 length: 16 amino acids. The CDR3 loop is CSARATDEGIGNTIYF. DNA for the CDR3: TGCAGTGCTAGAGCCACCGATGAGGGAATTGGAAACACCATATATTTT.